This T cell receptor (beta chain) was recorded in a study of blood T cells in healthy people across ages. Per germline, CDR1 SGHAT and CDR2 FQNNGV. This CDR3 has 15 amino acids. A second PCR of roughly 7 to 11 cycles used a sample-barcoded 5' primer and a J-beta primer mix. Each single sample gave us at least 3 million CDR3-containing paired-end reads. MiXCR was run by TCRdb on the 5' RACE reads, yielding one entry per CDR3 protein. The sample lists about 830,000 distinct CDR3 sequences, 60% to 80% occurring once. V gene TRBV11-2 combines with J gene TRBJ2-5, with TRBD1 matching 7 bases. The tail of the sequence fits TRBJ2-7 better, so the J call may be wrong. The TCR sequence derives from a man aged 25 to 40 in good health. The specimen was blood. CDR3 loop: CASSLTGTELFEQYF. The DNA for the CDR3 is TGTGCCAGCAGCCTCACCGGGACAGAGTTATTCGAGCAGTACTTC.